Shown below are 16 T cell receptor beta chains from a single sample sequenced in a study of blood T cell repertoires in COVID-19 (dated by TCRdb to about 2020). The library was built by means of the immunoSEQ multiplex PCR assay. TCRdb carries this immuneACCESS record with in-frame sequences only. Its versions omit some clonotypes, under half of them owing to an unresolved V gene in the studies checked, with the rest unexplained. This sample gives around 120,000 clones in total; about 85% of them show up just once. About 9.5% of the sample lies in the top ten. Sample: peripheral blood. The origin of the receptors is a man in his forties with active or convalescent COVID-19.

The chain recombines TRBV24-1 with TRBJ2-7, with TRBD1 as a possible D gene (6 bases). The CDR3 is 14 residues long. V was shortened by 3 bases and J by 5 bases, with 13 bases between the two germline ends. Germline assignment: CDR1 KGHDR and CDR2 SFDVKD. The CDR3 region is CATSDGGRINEQYF. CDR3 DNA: TGTGCCACCAGTGATGGGGGCCGGATCAACGAGCAGTACTTC.

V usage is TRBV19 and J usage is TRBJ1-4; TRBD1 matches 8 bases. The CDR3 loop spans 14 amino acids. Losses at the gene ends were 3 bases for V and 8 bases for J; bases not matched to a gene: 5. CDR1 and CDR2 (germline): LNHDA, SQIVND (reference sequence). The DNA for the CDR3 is TGTGCCAGTAGTATGCAGCCAGGGGGCGAAAAACTGTTTTTT. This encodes CASSMQPGGEKLFF.

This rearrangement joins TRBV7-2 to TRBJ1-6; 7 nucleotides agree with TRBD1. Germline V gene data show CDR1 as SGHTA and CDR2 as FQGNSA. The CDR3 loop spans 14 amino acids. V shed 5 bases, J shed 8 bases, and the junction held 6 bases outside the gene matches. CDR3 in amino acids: CASSMTGLDSPLHF. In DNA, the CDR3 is TGTGCCAGCAGCATGACAGGGTTAGATTCACCCCTCCACTTT.

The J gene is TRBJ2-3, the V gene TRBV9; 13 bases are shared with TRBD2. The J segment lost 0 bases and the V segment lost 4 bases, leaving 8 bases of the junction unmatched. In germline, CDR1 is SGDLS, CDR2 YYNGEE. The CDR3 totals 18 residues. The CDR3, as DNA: TGTGCCAGCAGCAAACGGACTAGCGGGGGCCTTAGCACAGATACGCAGTATTTT. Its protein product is CASSKRTSGGLSTDTQYF.

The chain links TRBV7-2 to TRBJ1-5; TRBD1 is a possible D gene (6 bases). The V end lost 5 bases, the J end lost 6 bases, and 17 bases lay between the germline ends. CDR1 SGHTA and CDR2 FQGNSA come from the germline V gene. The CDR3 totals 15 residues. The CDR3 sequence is CASSPYTGRGQPQHF. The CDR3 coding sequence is TGTGCCAGCAGCCCCTATACAGGGAGGGGTCAGCCCCAGCATTTT.

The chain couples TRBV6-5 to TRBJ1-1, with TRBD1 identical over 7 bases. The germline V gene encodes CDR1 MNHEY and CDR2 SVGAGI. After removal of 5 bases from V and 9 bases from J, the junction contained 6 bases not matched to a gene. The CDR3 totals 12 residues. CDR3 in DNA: TGTGCCAGCAGTCAGAGACAGGGCCAAGCTTTCTTT. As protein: CASSQRQGQAFF.

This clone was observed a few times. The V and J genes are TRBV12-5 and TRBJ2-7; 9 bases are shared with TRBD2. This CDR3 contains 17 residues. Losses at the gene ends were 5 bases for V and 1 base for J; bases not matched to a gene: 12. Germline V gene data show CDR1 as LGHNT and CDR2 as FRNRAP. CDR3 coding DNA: TGTGCTAGTGGTATCCTGCGGGGGGGACAGCAATCCTACGAGCAGTACTTC. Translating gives CASGILRGGQQSYEQYF.

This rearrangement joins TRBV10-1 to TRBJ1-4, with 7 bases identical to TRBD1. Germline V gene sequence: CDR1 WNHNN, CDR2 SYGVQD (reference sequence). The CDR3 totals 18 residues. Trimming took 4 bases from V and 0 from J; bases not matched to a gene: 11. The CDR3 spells CASSGGLGQSATNEKLFF. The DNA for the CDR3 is TGCGCCAGCAGTGGTGGCTTGGGACAGTCTGCAACTAATGAAAAACTGTTTTTT.

The CDR3 protein is CSGGHPGERTEAFF. The CDR3, as DNA: TGCAGCGGGGGACACCCAGGGGAGAGGACTGAAGCTTTCTTT. This chain connects TRBV29-1 to TRBJ1-1; maybe TRBD1 (6 bases). Germline CDR1 is SQVTM and CDR2 is ANQGSEA. Trimming removed 7 bases from V and 5 bases from J, with 20 bases in between. The CDR3 runs 14 residues.

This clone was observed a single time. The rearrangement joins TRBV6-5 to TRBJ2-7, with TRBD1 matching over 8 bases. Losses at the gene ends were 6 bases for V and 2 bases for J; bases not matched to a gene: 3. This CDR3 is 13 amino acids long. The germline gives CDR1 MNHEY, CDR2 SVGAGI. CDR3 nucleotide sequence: TGTGCCAGCAGGCTGGGACAGGCCTACGAGCAGTACTTC. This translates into CASRLGQAYEQYF.

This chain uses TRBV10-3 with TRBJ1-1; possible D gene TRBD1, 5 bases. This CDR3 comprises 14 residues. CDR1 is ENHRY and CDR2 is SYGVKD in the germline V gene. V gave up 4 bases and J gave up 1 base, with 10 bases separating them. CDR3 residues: CAISVGGGNTEAFF. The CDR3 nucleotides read TGTGCCATCAGTGTTGGGGGAGGGAACACTGAAGCTTTCTTT.

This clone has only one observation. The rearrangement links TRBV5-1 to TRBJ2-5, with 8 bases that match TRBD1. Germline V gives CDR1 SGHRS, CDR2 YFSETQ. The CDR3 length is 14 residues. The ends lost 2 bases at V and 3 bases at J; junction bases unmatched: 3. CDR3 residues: CASSFQDREETQYF. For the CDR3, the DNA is TGCGCCAGCAGCTTCCAGGACAGGGAAGAGACCCAGTACTTC.

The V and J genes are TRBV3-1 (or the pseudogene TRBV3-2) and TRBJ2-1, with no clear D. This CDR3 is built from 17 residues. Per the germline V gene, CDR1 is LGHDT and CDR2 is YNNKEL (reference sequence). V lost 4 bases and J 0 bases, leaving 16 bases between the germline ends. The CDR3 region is CASSPFTGSSSYNEQFF. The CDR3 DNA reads TGTGCCAGCAGCCCTTTTACCGGGTCCAGCTCCTACAATGAGCAGTTCTTC.

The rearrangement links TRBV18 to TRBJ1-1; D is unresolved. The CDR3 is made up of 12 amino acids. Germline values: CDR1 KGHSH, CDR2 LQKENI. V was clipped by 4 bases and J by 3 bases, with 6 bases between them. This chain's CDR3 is CASSLLDTEAFF. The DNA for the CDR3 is TGTGCCAGCTCACTCTTAGACACTGAAGCTTTCTTT. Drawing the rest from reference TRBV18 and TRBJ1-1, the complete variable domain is NAGVMQNPRHLVRRRGQEARLRCSPMKGHSHVYWYRQLPEEGLKFMVYLQKENIIDESGMPKERFSAEFPKEGPSILRIQQVVRGDSAAYFCASSLLDTEAFFGQGTRLTVV.

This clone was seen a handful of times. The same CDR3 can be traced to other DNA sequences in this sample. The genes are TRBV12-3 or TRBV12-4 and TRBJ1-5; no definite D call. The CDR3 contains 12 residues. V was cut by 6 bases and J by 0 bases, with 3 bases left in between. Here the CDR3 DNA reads TGTGCCAGCAGCTTTAGCAATCAGCCCCAGCATTTT. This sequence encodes CASSFSNQPQHF.

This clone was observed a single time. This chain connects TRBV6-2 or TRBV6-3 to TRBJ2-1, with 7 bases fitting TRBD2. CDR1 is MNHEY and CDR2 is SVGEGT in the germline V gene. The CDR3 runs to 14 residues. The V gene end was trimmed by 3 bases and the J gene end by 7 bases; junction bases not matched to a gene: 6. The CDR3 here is CASSYGGVKNEQFF. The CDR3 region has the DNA TGTGCCAGCAGTTATGGGGGGGTCAAGAATGAGCAGTTCTTC.